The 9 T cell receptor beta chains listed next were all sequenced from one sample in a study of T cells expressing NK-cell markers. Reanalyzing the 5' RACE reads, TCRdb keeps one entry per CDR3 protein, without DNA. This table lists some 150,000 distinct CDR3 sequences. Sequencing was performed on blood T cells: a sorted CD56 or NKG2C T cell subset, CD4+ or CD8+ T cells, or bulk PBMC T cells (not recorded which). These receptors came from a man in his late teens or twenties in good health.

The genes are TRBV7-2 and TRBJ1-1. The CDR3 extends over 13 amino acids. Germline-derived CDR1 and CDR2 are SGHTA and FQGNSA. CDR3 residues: CASSLVEDTEAFF.

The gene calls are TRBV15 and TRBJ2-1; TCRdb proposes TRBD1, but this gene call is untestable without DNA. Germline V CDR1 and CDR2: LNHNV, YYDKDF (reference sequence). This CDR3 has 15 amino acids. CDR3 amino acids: CATSPRDILRGEQFF.

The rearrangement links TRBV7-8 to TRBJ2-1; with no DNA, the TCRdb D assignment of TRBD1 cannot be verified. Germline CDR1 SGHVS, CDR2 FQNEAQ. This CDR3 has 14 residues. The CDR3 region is CASSPTGAVNEQFF.

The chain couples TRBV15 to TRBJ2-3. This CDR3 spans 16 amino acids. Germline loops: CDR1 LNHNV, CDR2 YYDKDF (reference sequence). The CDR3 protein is CATSGDQETGKDTQYF. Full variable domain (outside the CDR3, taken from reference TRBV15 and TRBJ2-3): DAMVIQNPRYQVTQFGKPVTLSCSQTLNHNVMYWYQQKSSQAPKLLFHYYDKDFNNEADTPDNFQSRRPNTSFCFLDIRSPGLGDTAMYLCATSGDQETGKDTQYFGPGTRLTVL.

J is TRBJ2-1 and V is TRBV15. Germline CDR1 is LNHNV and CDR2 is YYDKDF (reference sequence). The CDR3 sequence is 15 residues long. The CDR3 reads CATSKYRGAYNEQFF.

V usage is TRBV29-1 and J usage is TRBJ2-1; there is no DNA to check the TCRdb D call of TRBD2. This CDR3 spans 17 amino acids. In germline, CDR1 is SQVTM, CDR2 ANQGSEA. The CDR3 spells CSAGRYTTSGLYNEQFF.

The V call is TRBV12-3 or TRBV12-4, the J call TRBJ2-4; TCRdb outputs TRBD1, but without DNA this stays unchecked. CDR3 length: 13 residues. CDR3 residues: CASTSHGDLREYF.

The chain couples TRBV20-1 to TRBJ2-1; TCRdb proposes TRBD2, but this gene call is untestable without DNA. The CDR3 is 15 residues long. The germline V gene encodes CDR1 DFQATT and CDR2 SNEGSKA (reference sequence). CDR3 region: CSAPERVSSYNEQFF.

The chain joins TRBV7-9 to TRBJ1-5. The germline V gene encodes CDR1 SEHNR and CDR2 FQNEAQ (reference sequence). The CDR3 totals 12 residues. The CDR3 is CASSLGLQPQHF.